The T cell receptor beta chain described here comes from a study of cytomegalovirus exposure and HLA in healthy donors. This CDR3 has 14 residues. The V end lost 5 bases, the J end lost 7 bases, and 15 bases lay between the germline ends. The germline V gene has CDR1 MNHEY and CDR2 SVGAGI. Amplification used 60 Vbeta primers and 13 Jbeta primers. The repertoire was sequenced with immunoSEQ multiplex PCR; TCRdb's copy has only in-frame clones and lacks some. The data show around 54,000 clones, with roughly 80% seen just once and 8.1% held by the top ten. As to this clone: Antigen unknown.

Study results and limitations: Accurate HLA-A and HLA-B prediction from TCR beta sequences was reported for most subjects. Association of a missense DCLRE1C variant with TCR beta V- and J-gene trimming was reported in a later analysis.

The specimen sequenced was PBMCs. This receptor was identified in a man aged 25-45 years in good health and CMV-seropositive. This chain connects TRBV6-5 to TRBJ2-4; D remains unclear. In DNA form, the CDR3 reads TGTGCCAGCAGTAGGCAGTCCCCGGGTAACATTCAGTACTTC. This translates into CASSRQSPGNIQYF.